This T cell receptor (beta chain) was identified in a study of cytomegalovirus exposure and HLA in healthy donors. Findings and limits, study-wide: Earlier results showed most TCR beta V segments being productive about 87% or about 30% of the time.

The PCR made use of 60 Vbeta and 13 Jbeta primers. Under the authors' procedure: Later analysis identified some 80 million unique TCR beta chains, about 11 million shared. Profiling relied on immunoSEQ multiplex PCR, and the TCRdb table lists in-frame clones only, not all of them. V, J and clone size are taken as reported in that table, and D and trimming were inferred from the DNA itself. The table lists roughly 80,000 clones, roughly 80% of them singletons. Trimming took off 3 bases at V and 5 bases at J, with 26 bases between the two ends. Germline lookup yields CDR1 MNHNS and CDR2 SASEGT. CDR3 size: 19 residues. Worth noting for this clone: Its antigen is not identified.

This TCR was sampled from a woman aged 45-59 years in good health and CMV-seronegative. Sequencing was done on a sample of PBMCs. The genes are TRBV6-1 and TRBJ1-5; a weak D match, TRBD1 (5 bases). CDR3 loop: CASSEAGGVVKLGDQPQHF. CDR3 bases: TGTGCCAGCAGTGAGGCGGGGGGGGTTGTGAAGCTTGGGGATCAGCCCCAGCATTTT.